A selection of T cell receptor beta chains follows, all from one sample in a study of PD-1 blockade in classical Hodgkin lymphoma. Produced via immunoSEQ multiplex PCR; TCRdb's table is partial and in-frame only. Of around 25,000 clones listed, approximately 80% are singletons. Sequences were derived from peripheral blood mononuclear cells (PBMCs), sampled at baseline. The source of these receptors is a human donor with classical Hodgkin lymphoma. CDR3s include the opening cysteine and the closing phenylalanine or tryptophan. Fields, in order: V gene, clone size, J gene, D gene, CDR3 protein, CDR3 DNA. D genes are given only for firm matches. The size entry is marked missing in some rows and otherwise reads once, few, many or a size class.

V gene: TRBV4-2; clone size: NA; J gene: TRBJ1-2; D gene: NA; CDR3 protein: CASSQGVFANYGYTF; CDR3 DNA: TGTGCCAGCAGCCAAGGGGTTTTTGCTAACTATGGCTACACCTTC
V gene: TRBV9; clone size: NA; J gene: TRBJ2-1; D gene: NA; CDR3 protein: CASSVGSEYFRSYNEQFF; CDR3 DNA: TGTGCCAGCAGCGTGGGTAGCGAGTACTTCCGATCCTACAATGAGCAGTTCTTC
V gene: TRBV30; clone size: NA; J gene: TRBJ2-7; D gene: NA; CDR3 protein: CAWSPSPWTVDEQYF; CDR3 DNA: TGTGCCTGGAGCCCATCGCCTTGGACAGTCGACGAGCAGTACTTC
V gene: TRBV10-2; clone size: NA; J gene: TRBJ1-2; D gene: NA; CDR3 protein: CASSESAGGYGYTF; CDR3 DNA: TGCGCCAGCAGTGAGTCGGCAGGTGGCTATGGCTACACCTTC
V gene: TRBV5-1; clone size: once; J gene: TRBJ2-3; D gene: NA; CDR3 protein: CASSLEGAGTDTQYF; CDR3 DNA: TGCGCCAGCAGCTTGGAAGGGGCGGGCACAGATACGCAGTATTTT
V gene: TRBV27; clone size: NA; J gene: TRBJ1-2; D gene: NA; CDR3 protein: CASSAGEGYTF; CDR3 DNA: TGTGCCAGCAGTGCAGGGGAGGGCTACACCTTC
V gene: TRBV19; clone size: NA; J gene: TRBJ1-2; D gene: TRBD1; CDR3 protein: CASSIRDRGGYTF; CDR3 DNA: TGTGCCAGTAGTATCCGGGACAGGGGAGGCTACACCTTC
V gene: TRBV29-1; clone size: NA; J gene: TRBJ2-7; D gene: NA; CDR3 protein: CSASSSYRGGAYEQYF; CDR3 DNA: TGCAGCGCTTCCTCATCTTACAGGGGGGGGGCTTACGAGCAGTACTTC
V gene: TRBV30; clone size: NA; J gene: TRBJ2-7; D gene: NA; CDR3 protein: CAGEAGWNRFGEQYF; CDR3 DNA: TGTGCCGGAGAGGCAGGCTGGAACCGGTTTGGTGAGCAGTACTTC
V gene: TRBV29-1; clone size: NA; J gene: TRBJ1-4; D gene: TRBD1; CDR3 protein: CSVKPPGQGGEKLFF; CDR3 DNA: TGCAGCGTAAAACCACCGGGACAGGGAGGCGAAAAACTGTTTTTT
V gene: TRBV6-6; clone size: once; J gene: TRBJ2-7; D gene: NA; CDR3 protein: CASSYAQGAYEQYF; CDR3 DNA: TGTGCCAGCAGTTACGCACAGGGTGCGTACGAGCAGTACTTC
V gene: TRBV10-3; clone size: NA; J gene: TRBJ2-2; D gene: TRBD2; CDR3 protein: CAITRRGGFNTGELFF; CDR3 DNA: TGTGCCATCACAAGGAGGGGAGGGTTTAACACCGGGGAGCTGTTTTTT
V gene: TRBV28; clone size: NA; J gene: TRBJ2-5; D gene: NA; CDR3 protein: CASSLMRGTQYF; CDR3 DNA: TGTGCCAGCAGTTTAATGCGGGGGACCCAGTACTTC
V gene: TRBV4-1; clone size: NA; J gene: TRBJ2-3; D gene: NA; CDR3 protein: CASSQGEAPTDTQYF; CDR3 DNA: TGCGCCAGCAGCCAAGGAGAGGCACCCACAGATACGCAGTATTTT
V gene: TRBV4-3; clone size: few; J gene: TRBJ1-2; D gene: NA; CDR3 protein: CASSQDLAGNGYTF; CDR3 DNA: TGCGCCAGCAGCCAAGATCTGGCGGGGAATGGCTACACCTTC
V gene: TRBV4-3; clone size: once; J gene: TRBJ2-1; D gene: TRBD1; CDR3 protein: CASMRERGRINEQFF; CDR3 DNA: TGCGCCAGCATGAGGGAGAGGGGGCGCATAAATGAGCAGTTCTTC
V gene: TRBV6-5; clone size: NA; J gene: TRBJ2-1; D gene: TRBD1; CDR3 protein: CASSRDSSYNEQFF; CDR3 DNA: TGTGCCAGCAGCAGGGACAGCTCCTACAATGAGCAGTTCTTC
V gene: TRBV6-5; clone size: NA; J gene: TRBJ1-5; D gene: NA; CDR3 protein: CASSYSRNRVGGPQHF; CDR3 DNA: TGTGCCAGCAGTTACTCGAGAAATAGGGTTGGAGGGCCCCAGCATTTT
V gene: TRBV5-1; clone size: medium-sized; J gene: TRBJ2-5; D gene: TRBD1; CDR3 protein: CASSASGTGEETQYF; CDR3 DNA: TGCGCCAGCAGCGCCTCCGGGACAGGGGAAGAGACCCAGTACTTC
V gene: TRBV6-6; clone size: NA; J gene: TRBJ2-7; D gene: NA; CDR3 protein: CASSFPFYEQYF; CDR3 DNA: TGTGCCAGCAGTTTCCCCTTTTACGAGCAGTACTTC
V gene: TRBV27; clone size: NA; J gene: TRBJ2-7; D gene: NA; CDR3 protein: CASSFGTVLGGEQYF; CDR3 DNA: TGTGCCAGCAGTTTCGGGACAGTCCTTGGGGGGGAGCAGTACTTC
V gene: TRBV5-4; clone size: NA; J gene: TRBJ2-7; D gene: NA; CDR3 protein: CASSLRMGGGQTYEQYF; CDR3 DNA: TGTGCCAGCAGCTTGCGAATGGGGGGCGGGCAGACCTACGAGCAGTACTTC